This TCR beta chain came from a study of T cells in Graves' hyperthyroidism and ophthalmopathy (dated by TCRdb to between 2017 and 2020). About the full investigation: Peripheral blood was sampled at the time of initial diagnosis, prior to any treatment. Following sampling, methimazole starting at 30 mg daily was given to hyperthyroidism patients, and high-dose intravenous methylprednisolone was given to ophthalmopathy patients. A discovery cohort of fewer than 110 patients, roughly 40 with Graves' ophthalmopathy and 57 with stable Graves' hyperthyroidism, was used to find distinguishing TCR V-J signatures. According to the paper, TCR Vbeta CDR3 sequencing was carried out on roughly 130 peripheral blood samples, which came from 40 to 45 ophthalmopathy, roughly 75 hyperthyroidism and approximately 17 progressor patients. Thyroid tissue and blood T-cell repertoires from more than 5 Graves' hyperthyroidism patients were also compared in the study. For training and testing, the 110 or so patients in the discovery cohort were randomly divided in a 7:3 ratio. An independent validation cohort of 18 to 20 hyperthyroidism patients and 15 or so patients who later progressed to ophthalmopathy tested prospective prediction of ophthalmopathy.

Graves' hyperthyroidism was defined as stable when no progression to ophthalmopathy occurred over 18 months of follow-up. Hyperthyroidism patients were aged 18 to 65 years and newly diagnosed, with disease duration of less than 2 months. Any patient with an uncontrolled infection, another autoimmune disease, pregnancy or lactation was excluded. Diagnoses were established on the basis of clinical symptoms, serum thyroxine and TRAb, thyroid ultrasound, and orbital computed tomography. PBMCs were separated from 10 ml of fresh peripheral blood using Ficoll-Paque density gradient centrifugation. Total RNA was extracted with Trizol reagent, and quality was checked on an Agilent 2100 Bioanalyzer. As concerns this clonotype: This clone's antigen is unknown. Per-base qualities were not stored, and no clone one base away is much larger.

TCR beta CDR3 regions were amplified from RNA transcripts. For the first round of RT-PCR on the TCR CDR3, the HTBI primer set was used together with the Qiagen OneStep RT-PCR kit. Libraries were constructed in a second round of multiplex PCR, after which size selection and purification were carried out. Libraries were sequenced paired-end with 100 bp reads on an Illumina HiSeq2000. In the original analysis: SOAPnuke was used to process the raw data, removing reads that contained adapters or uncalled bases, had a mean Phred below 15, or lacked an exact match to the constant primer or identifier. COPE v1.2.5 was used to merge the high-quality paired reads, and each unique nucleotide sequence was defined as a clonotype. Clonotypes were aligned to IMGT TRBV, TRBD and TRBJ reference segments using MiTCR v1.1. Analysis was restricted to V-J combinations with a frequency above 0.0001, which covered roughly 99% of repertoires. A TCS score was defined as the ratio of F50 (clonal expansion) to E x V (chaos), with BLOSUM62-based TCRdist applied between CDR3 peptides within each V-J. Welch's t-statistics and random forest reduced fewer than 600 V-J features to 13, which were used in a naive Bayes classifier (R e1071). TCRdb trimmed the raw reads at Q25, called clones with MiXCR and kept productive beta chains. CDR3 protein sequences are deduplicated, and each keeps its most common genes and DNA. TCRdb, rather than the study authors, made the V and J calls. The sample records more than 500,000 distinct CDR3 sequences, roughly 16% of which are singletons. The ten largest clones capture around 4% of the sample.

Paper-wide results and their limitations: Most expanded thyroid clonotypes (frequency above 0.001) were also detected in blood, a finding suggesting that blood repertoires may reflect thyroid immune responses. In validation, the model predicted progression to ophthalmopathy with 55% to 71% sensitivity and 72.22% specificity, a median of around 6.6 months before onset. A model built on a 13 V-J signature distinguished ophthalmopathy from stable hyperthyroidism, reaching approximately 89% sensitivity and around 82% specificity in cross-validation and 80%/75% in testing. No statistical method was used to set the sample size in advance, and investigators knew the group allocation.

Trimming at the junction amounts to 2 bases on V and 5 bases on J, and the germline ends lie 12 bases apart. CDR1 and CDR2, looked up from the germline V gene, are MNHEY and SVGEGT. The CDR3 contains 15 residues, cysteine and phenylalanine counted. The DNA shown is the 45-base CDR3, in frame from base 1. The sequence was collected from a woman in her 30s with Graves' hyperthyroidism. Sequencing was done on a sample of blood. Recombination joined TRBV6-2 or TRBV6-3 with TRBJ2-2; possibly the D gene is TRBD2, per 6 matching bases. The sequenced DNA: TGTGCCAGCAGTTACGGCACTAGCCGAACCGGGGAGCTGTTTTTT. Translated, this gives CASSYGTSRTGELFF.